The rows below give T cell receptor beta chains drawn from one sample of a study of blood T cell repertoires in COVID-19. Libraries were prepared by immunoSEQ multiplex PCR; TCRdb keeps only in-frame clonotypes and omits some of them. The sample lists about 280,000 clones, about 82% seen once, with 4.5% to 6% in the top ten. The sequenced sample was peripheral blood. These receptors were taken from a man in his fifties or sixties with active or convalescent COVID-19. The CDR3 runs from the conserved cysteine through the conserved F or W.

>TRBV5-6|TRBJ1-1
CASSPIRATEAFF
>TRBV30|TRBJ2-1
CAWGSWAGVNEQFF
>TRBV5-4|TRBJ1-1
CASSPRDRENTEAFF
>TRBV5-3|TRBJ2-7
CARSLGASGSHEQYF
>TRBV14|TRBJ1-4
CASRATGANEKLFF
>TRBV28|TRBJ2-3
CASSPRGEGTDTQYF
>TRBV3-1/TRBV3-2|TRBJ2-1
CASSQSPGAGVYEQFF
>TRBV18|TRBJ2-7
CASSPLAGLEQYF
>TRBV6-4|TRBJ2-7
CASSDDRTSGRFDEQYF
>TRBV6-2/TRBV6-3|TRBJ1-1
CASSSGGPQGQLNTEAFF
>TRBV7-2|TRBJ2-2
CASSLRRGGELFF
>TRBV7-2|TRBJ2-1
CASSLSSGSLGEQFF
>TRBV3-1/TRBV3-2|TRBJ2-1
CASSQVGGLGLAVYNEQFF
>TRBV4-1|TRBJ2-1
CASSSRGTGTGEDEQFF
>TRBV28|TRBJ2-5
CASGVPGVSETQYF
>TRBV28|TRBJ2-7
CASSSPVLNEQYF
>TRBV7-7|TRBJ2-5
CASTGVDQETQYF